The T cell receptor beta chain under discussion was sequenced for a study of T cells after yellow fever vaccination. Study information: SMART-Seq v4 Ultra Low Input prepared the low-cell-number fractions. Whole-study results and caveats: Re-detected after boosting: most primary clones, 95% to 98% of CD4 and about 85% of CD8. A faster peak, day 5 versus 15, was reached by the weaker secondary response.

The study made its TCR cDNA through 5'RACE template switching. That step introduced a universal primer site along with UMIs. A single record per CDR3 protein comes from TCRdb applying MiXCR to the 5' RACE reads. This sample has about 630,000 distinct CDR3 sequences, with roughly an eighth found just once. Of note for this clonotype: The antigen is not known.

CDR1 and CDR2 from the germline V gene are SGHRS and YFSETQ. Trimming cost V 5 bases and J 5 bases, with 17 bases left between them. CDR3 length equals 14 residues. The TCR originated in a man aged 25-45 years who received the YFV17D yellow fever vaccine. The rearrangement joins TRBV5-1 to TRBJ2-7, with D tentatively TRBD2 (6 bases). Material: PBMCs, obtained on the day of the yellow fever booster vaccination. The CDR3 protein is CASRRGGAGNEQYF. The CDR3 DNA reads TGCGCCAGCAGGCGGGGAGGCGCAGGGAACGAGCAGTACTTC.